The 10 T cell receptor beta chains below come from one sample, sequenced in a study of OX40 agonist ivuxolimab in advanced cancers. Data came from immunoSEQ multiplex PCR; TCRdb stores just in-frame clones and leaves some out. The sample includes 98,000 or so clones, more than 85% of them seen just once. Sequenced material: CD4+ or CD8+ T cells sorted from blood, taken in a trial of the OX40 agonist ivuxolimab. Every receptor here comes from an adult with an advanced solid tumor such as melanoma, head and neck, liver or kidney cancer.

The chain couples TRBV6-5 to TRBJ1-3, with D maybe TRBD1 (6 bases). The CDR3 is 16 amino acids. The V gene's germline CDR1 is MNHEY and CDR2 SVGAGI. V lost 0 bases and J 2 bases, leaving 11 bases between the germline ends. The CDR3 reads CASSYSGGRAGNTIYF. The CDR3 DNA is TGTGCCAGCAGTTACTCGGGGGGGCGGGCTGGAAACACCATATATTTT.

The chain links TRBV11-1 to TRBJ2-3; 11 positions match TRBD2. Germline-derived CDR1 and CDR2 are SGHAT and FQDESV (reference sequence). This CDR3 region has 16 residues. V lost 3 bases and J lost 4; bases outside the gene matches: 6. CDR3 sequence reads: CASSLTSGAWADTQYF. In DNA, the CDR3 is TGTGCCAGCAGCTTGACTAGCGGGGCGTGGGCAGATACGCAGTATTTT.

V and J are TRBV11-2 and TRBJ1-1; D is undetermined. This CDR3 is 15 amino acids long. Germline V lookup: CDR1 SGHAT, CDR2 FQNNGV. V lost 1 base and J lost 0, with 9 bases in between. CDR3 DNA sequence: TGTGCCAGCAGCTTAGGAGCAGGAATGAACACTGAAGCTTTCTTT. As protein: CASSLGAGMNTEAFF.

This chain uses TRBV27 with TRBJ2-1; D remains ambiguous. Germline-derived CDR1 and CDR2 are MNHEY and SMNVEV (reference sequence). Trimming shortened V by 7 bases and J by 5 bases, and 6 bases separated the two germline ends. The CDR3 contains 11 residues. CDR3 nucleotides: TGTGCCAGCATCAGAAACAATGAGCAGTTCTTC. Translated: CASIRNNEQFF.

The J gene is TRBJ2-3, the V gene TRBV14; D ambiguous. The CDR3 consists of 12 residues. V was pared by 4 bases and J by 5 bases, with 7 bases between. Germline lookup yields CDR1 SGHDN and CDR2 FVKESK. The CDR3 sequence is CASSPEIDTQYF. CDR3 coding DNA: TGTGCCAGCAGCCCCGAGATAGATACGCAGTATTTT.

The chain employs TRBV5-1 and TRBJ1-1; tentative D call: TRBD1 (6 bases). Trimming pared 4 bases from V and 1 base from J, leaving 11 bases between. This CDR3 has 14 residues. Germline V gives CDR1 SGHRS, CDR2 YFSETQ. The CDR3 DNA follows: TGCGCCAGCAGCGCAGAGGGGGGGAACACTGAAGCTTTCTTT. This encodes CASSAEGGNTEAFF.

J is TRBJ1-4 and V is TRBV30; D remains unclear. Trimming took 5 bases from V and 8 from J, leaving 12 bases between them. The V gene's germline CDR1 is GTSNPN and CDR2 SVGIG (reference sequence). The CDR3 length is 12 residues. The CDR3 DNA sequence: TGTGCCTGGGGCAAAGGGCGGGAAAAACTGTTTTTT. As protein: CAWGKGREKLFF.

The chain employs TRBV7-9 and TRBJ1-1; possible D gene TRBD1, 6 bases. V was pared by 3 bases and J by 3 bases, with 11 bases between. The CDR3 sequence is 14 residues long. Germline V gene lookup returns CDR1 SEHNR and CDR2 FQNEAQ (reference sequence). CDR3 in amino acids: CASSFQGRYTEAFF. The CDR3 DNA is TGTGCCAGCAGCTTTCAGGGGAGATACACTGAAGCTTTCTTT.

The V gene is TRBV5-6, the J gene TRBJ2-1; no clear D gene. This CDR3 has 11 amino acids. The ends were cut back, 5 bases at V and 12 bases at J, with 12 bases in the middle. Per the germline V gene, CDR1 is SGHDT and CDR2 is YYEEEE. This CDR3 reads CASSYQMRQFF. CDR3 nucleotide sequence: TGTGCCAGCAGTTACCAAATGAGGCAGTTCTTC.

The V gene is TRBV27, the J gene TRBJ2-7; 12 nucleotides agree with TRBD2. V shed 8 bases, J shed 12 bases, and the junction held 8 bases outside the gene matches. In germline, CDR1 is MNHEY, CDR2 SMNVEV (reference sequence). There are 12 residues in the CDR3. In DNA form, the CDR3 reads TGTGCCAGCTGGACTAGCGGGATTAGTCGGTACTTC. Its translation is CASWTSGISRYF.